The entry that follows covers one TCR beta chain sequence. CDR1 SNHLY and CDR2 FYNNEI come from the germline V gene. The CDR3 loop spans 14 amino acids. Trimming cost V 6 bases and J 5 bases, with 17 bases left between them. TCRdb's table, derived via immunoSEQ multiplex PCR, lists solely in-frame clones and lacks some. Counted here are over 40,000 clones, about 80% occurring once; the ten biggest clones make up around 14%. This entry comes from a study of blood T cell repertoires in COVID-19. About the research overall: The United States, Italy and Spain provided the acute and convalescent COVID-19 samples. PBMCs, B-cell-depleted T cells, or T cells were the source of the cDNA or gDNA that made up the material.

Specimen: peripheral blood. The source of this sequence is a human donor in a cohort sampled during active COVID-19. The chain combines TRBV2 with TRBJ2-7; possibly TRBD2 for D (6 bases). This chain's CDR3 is CASRWRGGVDEQYF. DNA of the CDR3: TGTGCCAGCAGGTGGAGGGGTGGTGTCGACGAGCAGTACTTC.